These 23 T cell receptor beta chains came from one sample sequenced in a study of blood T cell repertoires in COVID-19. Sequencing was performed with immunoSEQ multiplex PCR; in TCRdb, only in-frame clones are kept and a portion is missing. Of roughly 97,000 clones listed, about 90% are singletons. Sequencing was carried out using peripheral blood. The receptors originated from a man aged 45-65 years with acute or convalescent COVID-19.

DNA for the CDR3: TGTGCCAGCAGCTTGAAGATTACAGGGGGCTCGTCCCTGTATGGCTACACCTTC. Protein product: CASSLKITGGSSLYGYTF. This sequence joins TRBV5-4 and TRBJ1-2, with 9 nucleotides matching TRBD1. V gave up 1 base and J gave up 5 bases; unmatched junction bases: 15. The germline CDR1 and CDR2 sequences are SGHNT and YYREEE (reference sequence). CDR3 length: 18 residues.

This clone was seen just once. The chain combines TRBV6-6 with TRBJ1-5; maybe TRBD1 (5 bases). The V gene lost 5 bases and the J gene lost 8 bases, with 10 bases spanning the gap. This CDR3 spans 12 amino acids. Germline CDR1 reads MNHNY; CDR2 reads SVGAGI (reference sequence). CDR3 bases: TGTGCCAGCAGTAGGGGATCAGAGCCCCAGCATTTT. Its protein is CASSRGSEPQHF.

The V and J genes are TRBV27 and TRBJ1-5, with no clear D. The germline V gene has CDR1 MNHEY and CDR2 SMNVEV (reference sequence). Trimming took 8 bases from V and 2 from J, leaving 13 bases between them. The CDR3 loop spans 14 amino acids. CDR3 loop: CASSPDSRNQPQHF. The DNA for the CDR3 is TGTGCCAGCTCTCCGGACTCTCGCAATCAGCCCCAGCATTTT.

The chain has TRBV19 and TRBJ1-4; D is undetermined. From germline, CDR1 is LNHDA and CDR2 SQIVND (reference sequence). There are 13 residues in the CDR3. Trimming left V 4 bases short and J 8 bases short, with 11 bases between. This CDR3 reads CASSNLKMEKLFF. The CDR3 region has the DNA TGTGCCAGTAGTAACCTAAAGATGGAAAAACTGTTTTTT.

This chain's CDR3 is CASIGGRAEAFF. For the CDR3, the DNA is TGTGCCAGCATCGGGGGGAGGGCTGAAGCTTTCTTT. V gene TRBV2 combines with J gene TRBJ1-1; D is possibly TRBD1 (5 bases). This CDR3 spans 12 amino acids. Germline lookup yields CDR1 SNHLY and CDR2 FYNNEI. V shed 7 bases and J shed 6 bases, with 12 bases lying between them.

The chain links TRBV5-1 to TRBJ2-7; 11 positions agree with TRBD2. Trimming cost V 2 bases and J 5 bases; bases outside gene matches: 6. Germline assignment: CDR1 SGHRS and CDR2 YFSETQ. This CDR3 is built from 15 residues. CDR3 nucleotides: TGCGCCAGCAGCTTTAGCGGGAGGGCCGTCGACGAGCAGTACTTC. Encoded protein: CASSFSGRAVDEQYF.

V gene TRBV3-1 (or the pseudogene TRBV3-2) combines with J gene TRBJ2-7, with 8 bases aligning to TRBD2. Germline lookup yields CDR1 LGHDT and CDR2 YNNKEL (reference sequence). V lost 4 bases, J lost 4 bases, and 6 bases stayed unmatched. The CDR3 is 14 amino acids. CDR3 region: CASSPGTRPYEQYF. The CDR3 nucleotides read TGTGCCAGCAGCCCCGGGACTAGACCGTACGAGCAGTACTTC.

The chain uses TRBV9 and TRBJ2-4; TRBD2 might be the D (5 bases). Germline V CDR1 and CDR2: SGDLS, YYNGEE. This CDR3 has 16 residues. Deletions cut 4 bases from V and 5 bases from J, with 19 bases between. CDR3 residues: CASSPRLAGFENIQYF. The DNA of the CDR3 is TGTGCCAGCAGCCCCCGGCTAGCTGGGTTCGAAAACATTCAGTACTTC.

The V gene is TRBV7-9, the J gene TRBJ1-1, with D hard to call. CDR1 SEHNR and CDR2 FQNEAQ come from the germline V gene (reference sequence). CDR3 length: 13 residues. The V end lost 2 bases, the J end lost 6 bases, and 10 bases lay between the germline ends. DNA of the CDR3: TGTGCCAGCAGCTTATATGAGGAGTCTGAAGCTTTCTTT. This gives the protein CASSLYEESEAFF.

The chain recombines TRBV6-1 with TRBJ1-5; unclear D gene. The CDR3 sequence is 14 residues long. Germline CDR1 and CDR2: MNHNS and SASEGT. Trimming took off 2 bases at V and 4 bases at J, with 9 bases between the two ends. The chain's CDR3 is CASSESPRNQPQHF. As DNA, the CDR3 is TGTGCCAGCAGTGAATCCCCCAGAAATCAGCCCCAGCATTTT.

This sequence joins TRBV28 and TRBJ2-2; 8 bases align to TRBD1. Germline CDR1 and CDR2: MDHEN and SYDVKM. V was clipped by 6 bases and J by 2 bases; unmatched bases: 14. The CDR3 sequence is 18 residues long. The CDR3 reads CASRPRGRSPSNTGELFF. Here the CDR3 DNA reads TGTGCCAGCAGACCCAGGGGGCGTTCCCCTTCAAACACCGGGGAGCTGTTTTTT.

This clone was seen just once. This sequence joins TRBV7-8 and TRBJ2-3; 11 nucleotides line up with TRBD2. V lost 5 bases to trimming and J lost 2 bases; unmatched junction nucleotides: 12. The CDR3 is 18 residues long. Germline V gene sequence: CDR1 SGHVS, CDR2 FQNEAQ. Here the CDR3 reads CASSPPRGSGRATDTQYF. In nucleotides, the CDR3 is TGTGCCAGCAGCCCCCCCCGGGGTAGCGGGAGGGCCACAGATACGCAGTATTTT.

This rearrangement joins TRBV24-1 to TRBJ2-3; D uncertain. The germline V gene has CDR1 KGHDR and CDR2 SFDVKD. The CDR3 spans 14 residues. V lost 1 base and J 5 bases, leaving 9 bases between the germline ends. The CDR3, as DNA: TGTGCCACCAGTGATTTCCCCCAACAAGATACGCAGTATTTT. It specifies CATSDFPQQDTQYF.

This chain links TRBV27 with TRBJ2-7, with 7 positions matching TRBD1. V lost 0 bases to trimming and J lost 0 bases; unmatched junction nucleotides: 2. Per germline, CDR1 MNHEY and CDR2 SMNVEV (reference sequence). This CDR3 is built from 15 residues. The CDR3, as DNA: TGTGCCAGCAGTTTATCCAGGGGGTTCTCCTACGAGCAGTACTTC. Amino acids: CASSLSRGFSYEQYF.

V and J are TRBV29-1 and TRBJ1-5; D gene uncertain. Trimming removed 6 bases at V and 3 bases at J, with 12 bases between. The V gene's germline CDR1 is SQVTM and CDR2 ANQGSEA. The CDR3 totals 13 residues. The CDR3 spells CSVYDGDNQPQHF. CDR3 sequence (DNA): TGCAGCGTGTACGACGGAGACAATCAGCCCCAGCATTTT.

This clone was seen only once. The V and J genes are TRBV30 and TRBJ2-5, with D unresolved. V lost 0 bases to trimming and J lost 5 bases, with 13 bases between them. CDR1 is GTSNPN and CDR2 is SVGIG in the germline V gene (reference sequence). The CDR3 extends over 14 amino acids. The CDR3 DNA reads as TGTGCCTGGAGTGTAGTGCAGGCCCGGGAGACCCAGTACTTC. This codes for CAWSVVQARETQYF.

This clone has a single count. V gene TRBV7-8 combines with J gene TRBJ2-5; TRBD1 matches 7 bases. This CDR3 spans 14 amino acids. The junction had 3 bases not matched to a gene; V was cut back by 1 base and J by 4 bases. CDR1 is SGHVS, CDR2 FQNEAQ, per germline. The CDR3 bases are TGTGCCAGCAGCTTAGACAGGGGTGGAGAGACCCAGTACTTC. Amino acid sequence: CASSLDRGGETQYF.

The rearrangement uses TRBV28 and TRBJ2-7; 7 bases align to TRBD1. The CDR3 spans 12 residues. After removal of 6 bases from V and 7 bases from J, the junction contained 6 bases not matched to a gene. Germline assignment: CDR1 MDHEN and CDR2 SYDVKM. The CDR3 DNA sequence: TGTGCCAGCAGGTCACAGGGGTGGGAGCAGTACTTC. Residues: CASRSQGWEQYF.

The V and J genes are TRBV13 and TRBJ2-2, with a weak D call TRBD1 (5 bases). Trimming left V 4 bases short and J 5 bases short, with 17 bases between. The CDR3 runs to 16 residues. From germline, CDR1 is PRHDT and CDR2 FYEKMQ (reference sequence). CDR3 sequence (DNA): TGTGCCAGCAGCTCACGGACAACGGTTGGTACCGGGGAGCTGTTTTTT. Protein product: CASSSRTTVGTGELFF.

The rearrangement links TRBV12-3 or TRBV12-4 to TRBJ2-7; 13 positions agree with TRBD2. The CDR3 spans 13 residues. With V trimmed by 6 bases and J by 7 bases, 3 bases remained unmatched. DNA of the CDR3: TGTGCCAGCAGGGGACTAGCGGGGCTGGAGCAGTACTTC. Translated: CASRGLAGLEQYF.

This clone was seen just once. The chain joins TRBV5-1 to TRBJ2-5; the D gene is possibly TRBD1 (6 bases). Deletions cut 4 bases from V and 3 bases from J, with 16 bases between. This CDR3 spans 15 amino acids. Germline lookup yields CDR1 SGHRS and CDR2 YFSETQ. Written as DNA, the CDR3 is TGCGCCAGCAGCCCCCAGGACAGAAACGAAGAGACCCAGTACTTC. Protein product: CASSPQDRNEETQYF.

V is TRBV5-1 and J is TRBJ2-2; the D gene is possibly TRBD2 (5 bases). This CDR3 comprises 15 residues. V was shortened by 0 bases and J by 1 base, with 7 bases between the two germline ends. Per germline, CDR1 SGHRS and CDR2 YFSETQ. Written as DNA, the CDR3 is TGCGCCAGCAGCTTGGTTGCGGGGAACACCGGGGAGCTGTTTTTT. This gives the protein CASSLVAGNTGELFF.

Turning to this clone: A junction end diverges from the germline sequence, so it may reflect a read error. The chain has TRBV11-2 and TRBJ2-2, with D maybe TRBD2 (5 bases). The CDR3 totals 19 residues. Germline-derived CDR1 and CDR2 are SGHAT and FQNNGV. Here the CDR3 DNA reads TGTGCCAGCAGCTTAACCCCACCCAGGAGCTACGCGAACACCGGGGAGCTTTTTTTT. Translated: CASSLTPPRSYANTGELFF.